This TCR beta chain was documented in a study of T cells in Graves' hyperthyroidism and ophthalmopathy. Study conclusions and caveats: Most thyroid-expanded clonotypes above 0.001 were also found in blood. It was a median around 6 months before onset that the model predicted ophthalmopathy.

TCR beta CDR3 region amplification was performed from RNA transcripts. With the HTBI primer set, the TCR CDR3 went through a first round of RT-PCR. MiXCR, run by TCRdb on the multiplex PCR reads, gives a single entry per CDR3 protein. The sample records about 510,000 distinct CDR3 sequences, 46% being singletons. CDR3 length equals 16 residues. V was pared by 0 bases and J by 7 bases, with 13 bases between. Germline CDR1 LGHNA, CDR2 YNFKEQ. Only a few counts were recorded for this clonotype. Its target is not known. Sequencing input: peripheral blood or thyroid tissue (not recorded which). The TCR comes from an adult woman with Graves' disease, either hyperthyroidism or ophthalmopathy (not recorded which). The chain combines TRBV4-2 with TRBJ1-6; TRBD1 might be the D (5 bases). The CDR3 region is CASSQERDSTNSPLHF. CDR3 in DNA: TGTGCCAGCAGCCAAGAACGGGACTCTACCAATTCACCCCTCCACTTT.